This T cell receptor beta chain was sequenced for a study of blood T cell repertoires in COVID-19. As for the study in general: T cells, B-cell-depleted T cells, or PBMCs supplied cDNA or gDNA.

Recruits, aged 18 to 89 years, lived in 24 US areas. Those designated as exposed participants met a COVID-19 case within 2 weeks before study entry. Trimming shortened V by 3 bases and J by 5 bases, and 8 bases separated the two germline ends. CDR3 size: 13 residues. Germline loops: CDR1 MRHNA, CDR2 SNTAGT. Generated by immunoSEQ multiplex PCR, the TCRdb table keeps only in-frame clones and is missing some. The sample contains 150,000 to 200,000 clones, approximately 80% of which appear only once. The source is a man between 60 and 75 years old who had been exposed to COVID-19. This sequence joins TRBV6-4 and TRBJ2-1, with D unresolved. Source material: PBMCs or T cells enriched from blood (not recorded which). The CDR3 DNA sequence: TGTGCCAGCAGTGATTCCGCTAACAATGAGCAGTTCTTC. Translated: CASSDSANNEQFF.